A single sample gave rise to the 31 T cell receptor beta chains below, sequenced in a study of blood T cell repertoires in COVID-19 (dated by TCRdb to between 2020 and 2021). To prepare the library, the immunoSEQ multiplex PCR assay was applied. In its TCRdb copy, this immuneACCESS table keeps in-frame sequences only and misses some clones. Where compared with another copy, unresolved V genes explain less than half of these, and the others have no known cause. A total of a few hundred thousand clones appear in this sample, around 87% of them only once. The leading ten clones occupy about 3% of the sample. Sequences were obtained from peripheral blood. These receptors were taken from a human donor in a cohort sampled during active COVID-19.

V usage is TRBV28 and J usage is TRBJ2-1, with TRBD2 matching 12 bases. Trimming took 6 bases from V and 6 from J; bases not matched to a gene: 6. This CDR3 has 15 residues. Germline V lookup: CDR1 MDHEN, CDR2 SYDVKM. The CDR3 DNA sequence: TGTGCCAGCAGGGAGACTAGCGGGAGCATCAATGAGCAGTTCTTC. Protein sequence: CASRETSGSINEQFF.

This clone was seen at least ten times. The chain joins TRBV6-6 to TRBJ2-1; 8 nucleotides agree with TRBD2. Germline V lookup: CDR1 MNHNY, CDR2 SVGAGI (reference sequence). With V trimmed by 6 bases and J by 6 bases, 7 bases remained unmatched. The CDR3 contains 14 residues. The CDR3 sequence is CASSHFSGGNEQFF. CDR3 nucleotides: TGTGCCAGCAGCCACTTCAGCGGGGGCAATGAGCAGTTCTTC.

The chain recombines TRBV5-8 with TRBJ1-2, with D unclear. V shed 4 bases and J shed 4 bases, with 14 bases lying between them. The CDR3 spans 14 residues. CDR1 is SGHTS, CDR2 YDEGEE, per germline. The chain's CDR3 is CASSPGATFYGYTF. CDR3 nucleotides: TGTGCCAGCAGCCCCGGAGCCACCTTCTATGGCTACACCTTC.

The CDR3 DNA reads as TGCGCCAGCAGCCTCTCGGGGATCGGGGAGCTGTTTTTT. Protein sequence: CASSLSGIGELFF. This chain connects TRBV5-1 to TRBJ2-2; possibly TRBD2 for D (5 bases). The CDR3 spans 13 residues. Deletions cut 4 bases from V and 7 bases from J, with 11 bases between. The germline V gene has CDR1 SGHRS and CDR2 YFSETQ. Complete variable domain (other parts from reference TRBV5-1 and TRBJ2-2): KAGVTQTPRYLIKTRGQQVTLSCSPISGHRSVSWYQQTPGQGLQFLFEYFSETQRNKGNFPGRFSGRQFSNSRSEMNVSTLELGDSALYLCASSLSGIGELFFGEGSRLTVL.

The J gene is TRBJ1-2, the V gene TRBV27; a possible D gene is TRBD1 (6 bases). Trimming stripped 2 bases from V and 4 bases from J, with 14 bases between. CDR3 size: 15 residues. Per germline, CDR1 MNHEY and CDR2 SMNVEV (reference sequence). CDR3 nucleotide sequence: TGTGCCAGCAGTTTAGTGGGGGCTCTTGGCTATGGCTACACCTTC. Protein sequence: CASSLVGALGYGYTF.

This clone has a handful of counts. The chain couples TRBV4-1 to TRBJ1-5; D gene ambiguous. This CDR3 is built from 15 residues. Germline-derived CDR1 and CDR2 are MGHRA and YSYEKL. The V and J ends lost 1 base and 5 bases respectively, with 12 bases between them. In nucleotides, the CDR3 is TGCGCCAGCAGCCAAGTCACTGGGAGGGATCAGCCCCAGCATTTT. This sequence encodes CASSQVTGRDQPQHF.

This chain connects TRBV27 to TRBJ2-7; TRBD2 agrees at 9 bases. Germline CDR1 and CDR2: MNHEY and SMNVEV (reference sequence). V gave up 3 bases and J gave up 4 bases; unmatched junction bases: 4. This CDR3 has 14 amino acids. CDR3 region: CASSLVSGSYEQYF. CDR3 in DNA: TGTGCCAGCAGTTTGGTTAGCGGGAGTTACGAGCAGTACTTC.

The chain has TRBV6-5 and TRBJ1-2, with D perhaps TRBD1 (6 bases). Trimming removed 8 bases at V and 0 bases at J, with 16 bases between. In germline, CDR1 is MNHEY, CDR2 SVGAGI. The CDR3 is 15 residues long. For the CDR3, the DNA is TGTGCCAGCCAGAGAGGGGGGGCCTCTAACTATGGCTACACCTTC. Translated, it gives CASQRGGASNYGYTF.

The rearrangement joins TRBV4-1 to TRBJ1-3; possibly TRBD1 for D (5 bases). CDR1 is MGHRA and CDR2 is YSYEKL in the germline V gene. V was shortened by 4 bases and J by 4 bases, with 11 bases between the two germline ends. CDR3 length: 14 residues. The CDR3 DNA follows: TGCGCCAGCAGCCGCGGGACTGTCGGAAACACCATATATTTT. Translation: CASSRGTVGNTIYF.

The chain joins TRBV14 to TRBJ1-6; D gene unclear. Between the trimmed V and J ends, which lost 3 bases and 9 bases, there was a span of 12 bases. Germline V gene data show CDR1 as SGHDN and CDR2 as FVKESK. The length of the CDR3 is 14 residues. CDR3 loop: CASSQARRFSPLHF. The CDR3 coding sequence is TGTGCCAGCAGCCAGGCCCGCAGGTTTTCACCCCTCCACTTT.

The chain joins TRBV18 to TRBJ1-2, with D possibly TRBD1 on 6 matching bases. Per germline, CDR1 KGHSH and CDR2 LQKENI. This CDR3 spans 18 amino acids. V dropped 1 base and J dropped 4 bases, with 22 bases sitting between them. CDR3 nucleotide sequence: TGTGCCAGCTCACCACGTGGATTCCAGGGGTTTGGTGGCTATGGCTACACCTTC. Translated: CASSPRGFQGFGGYGYTF. The full variable domain, rest sourced from reference TRBV18 and TRBJ1-2, is NAGVMQNPRHLVRRRGQEARLRCSPMKGHSHVYWYRQLPEEGLKFMVYLQKENIIDESGMPKERFSAEFPKEGPSILRIQQVVRGDSAAYFCASSPRGFQGFGGYGYTFGSGTRLTVV.

CDR3 DNA sequence: TGTGCCAGCAAGCTGACAGAGGTGTCCTACGAGCAGTACTTC. Its protein product is CASKLTEVSYEQYF. V gene TRBV2 combines with J gene TRBJ2-7; D is possibly TRBD1 (5 bases). The CDR3 sequence is 14 residues long. Germline loops: CDR1 SNHLY, CDR2 FYNNEI. Trimming left V 7 bases short and J 1 base short, with 14 bases between.

V and J are TRBV5-1 and TRBJ2-7; D might be TRBD1 (6 bases). CDR3 length equals 16 residues. Trimming shortened V by 2 bases and J by 3 bases, and 18 bases separated the two germline ends. The germline V gene encodes CDR1 SGHRS and CDR2 YFSETQ. The CDR3 reads CASSFSPTGNIYEQYF. The CDR3 nucleotides read TGCGCCAGCAGCTTTTCCCCGACAGGAAATATCTACGAGCAGTACTTC.

The chain uses TRBV7-2 and TRBJ1-1; TRBD1 aligns across 10 bases. The CDR3 covers 16 residues. Germline V CDR1 and CDR2: SGHTA, FQGNSA. The V and J ends lost 5 bases and 1 base, in that order; junction bases with no gene match: 7. The CDR3 DNA sequence: TGTGCCAGCAGCCTCAGGGGGACAGGGGAGAACACTGAAGCTTTCTTT. Amino acids: CASSLRGTGENTEAFF.

The gene calls are TRBV27 and TRBJ2-5; TRBD1 agrees at 11 bases. The CDR3 sequence is 14 residues long. Germline CDR1 reads MNHEY; CDR2 reads SMNVEV (reference sequence). J was trimmed by 4 bases and V by 8 bases; bases with no gene match: 6. The CDR3 coding sequence is TGTGCCAGCCTGCGGGACAGGGGGATAGAGACCCAGTACTTC. Its translation: CASLRDRGIETQYF.

The chain employs TRBV7-3 and TRBJ2-1; TRBD2 agrees at 9 bases. J lost 7 bases, V lost 3 bases, and 10 bases had no gene match. CDR1 SGHTA and CDR2 FQGTGA come from the germline V gene. This CDR3 has 16 amino acids. The CDR3 nucleotides read TGTGCCAGCAGCTTGGAGGGCGGGAGGGCCAGGAATGAGCAGTTCTTC. Amino acid sequence: CASSLEGGRARNEQFF.

This clone was recorded once. CDR3 protein: CASSASQGARRNTQYF. The CDR3 DNA reads TGTGCCAGCAGCGCCTCACAGGGGGCGCGTAGAAATACGCAGTATTTT. The rearrangement links TRBV11-3 to TRBJ2-3; 9 bases are shared with TRBD1. There are 16 residues in the CDR3. The ends lost 5 bases at V and 7 bases at J; junction bases unmatched: 13. Germline lookup yields CDR1 SGHNT and CDR2 YENEEA.

The chain has TRBV5-4 and TRBJ1-1, with TRBD1 matching 8 bases. The CDR3 totals 16 residues. Germline V gene data show CDR1 as SGHNT and CDR2 as YYREEE (reference sequence). J was trimmed by 3 bases and V by 4 bases; bases with no gene match: 11. CDR3 nucleotides: TGTGCCAGCAGCGCGCACAGGGGGACGGGGGACACTGAAGCTTTCTTT. It yields the protein CASSAHRGTGDTEAFF.

The rearrangement uses TRBV28 and TRBJ1-4, with TRBD1 matching 7 bases. V was clipped by 8 bases and J by 2 bases; unmatched bases: 8. The CDR3 contains 15 residues. Germline V gene data show CDR1 as MDHEN and CDR2 as SYDVKM. The CDR3 is CASGDTGVTNEKLFF. The CDR3 DNA follows: TGTGCCAGCGGAGACACAGGGGTCACTAATGAAAAACTGTTTTTT.

The rearrangement joins TRBV4-2 to TRBJ2-5; 8 positions match TRBD2. V shed 4 bases and J 1 base; nucleotides not matched to a gene: 8. The CDR3 length is 16 residues. The germline gives CDR1 LGHNA, CDR2 YNFKEQ. The CDR3 DNA reads TGTGCCAGCAGCCGACCGGGACTAGGGCCCCAAGAGACCCAGTACTTC. Its translation: CASSRPGLGPQETQYF.

J is TRBJ2-1 and V is TRBV19; 11 bases match TRBD2. J gave up 6 bases and V 7 bases, and 11 bases lay outside the gene matches. The CDR3 is 16 amino acids. In germline, CDR1 is LNHDA, CDR2 SQIVND (reference sequence). As DNA, the CDR3 is TGTGCCAGTACTCCAGGGGATAGCGGGAGGGCCAATGAGCAGTTCTTC. Its translation is CASTPGDSGRANEQFF.

The V and J genes are TRBV7-2 and TRBJ1-3; the D gene is possibly TRBD1 (6 bases). Trimming took off 6 bases at V and 3 bases at J, with 18 bases between the two ends. CDR1 and CDR2 from the germline V gene are SGHTA and FQGNSA. The CDR3 extends over 16 amino acids. CDR3 coding DNA: TGTGCCAGCAGTTACAGCGGGACAATCAATGGAAACACCATATATTTT. Its protein is CASSYSGTINGNTIYF.

This rearrangement joins TRBV18 to TRBJ2-3, with D possibly TRBD2 on 5 matching bases. The CDR3 is 15 residues long. Germline V gives CDR1 KGHSH, CDR2 LQKENI. V gave up 1 base and J gave up 2 bases, with 10 bases separating them. CDR3 nucleotides: TGTGCCAGCTCACCACGCGAGCGGTCCACAGATACGCAGTATTTT. Protein: CASSPRERSTDTQYF.

This clone has just a few counts. The rearrangement joins TRBV25-1 to TRBJ2-1; 7 bases match TRBD2. This CDR3 contains 15 residues. The germline V gene has CDR1 MGHDK and CDR2 SYGVNS. Trimming took 2 bases from V and 4 from J; bases not matched to a gene: 5. This CDR3 reads CASSERGRKYNEQFF. The CDR3 nucleotides read TGTGCCAGCAGTGAACGCGGGAGAAAATACAATGAGCAGTTCTTC.

The count of this clone is one. V gene TRBV5-1 combines with J gene TRBJ1-5; D is unresolved. V lost 0 bases and J lost 0, with 10 bases in between. The length of the CDR3 is 16 residues. Germline CDR1 is SGHRS and CDR2 is YFSETQ. The CDR3 region is CASSLGGDHSNQPQHF. The CDR3 nucleotides read TGCGCCAGCAGCTTGGGAGGAGACCATAGCAATCAGCCCCAGCATTTT.

This clone came up a few times. This CDR3 fails to terminate in the conserved phenylalanine or tryptophan, so it likely reflects a read error. Because the CDR3's place on the DNA is in doubt, the DNA is left out and the CDR3 is given as listed by TCRdb. The chain carries TRBV23-1 and TRBJ1-2. TRBV23-1 belongs to the ORF category, with a function that is uncertain. The CDR3 is 10 amino acids long, termini counted. The chain's CDR3 is CASSQYKLTS.

V and J are TRBV3-1 (or the pseudogene TRBV3-2) and TRBJ2-1; TRBD2 agrees at 9 bases. This CDR3 is 16 amino acids long. Losses at the gene ends were 0 bases for V and 9 bases for J; bases not matched to a gene: 9. Germline V gene sequence: CDR1 LGHDT, CDR2 YNNKEL (reference sequence). The CDR3: CASSQDGGGGAGEQFF. CDR3 bases: TGTGCCAGCAGCCAAGATGGCGGCGGGGGGGCAGGTGAGCAGTTCTTC.

The rearrangement uses TRBV29-1 and TRBJ1-1, with D possibly being TRBD1 (5 bases). The CDR3 has 14 amino acids. Trimming stripped 2 bases from V and 3 bases from J, with 13 bases between. Germline V gene data show CDR1 as SQVTM and CDR2 as ANQGSEA. The CDR3 DNA is TGCAGCGTTGAATTGGGCAGGGTAGACACTGAAGCTTTCTTT. This translates into CSVELGRVDTEAFF. The variable domain in full, completed from reference TRBV29-1 and TRBJ1-1, reads SAVISQKPSRDICQRGTSLTIQCQVDSQVTMMFWYRQQPGQSLTLIATANQGSEATYESGFVIDKFPISRPNLTFSTLTVSNMSPEDSSIYLCSVELGRVDTEAFFGQGTRLTVV.

The chain couples TRBV29-1 to TRBJ1-3, with D perhaps TRBD1 (6 bases). The CDR3 consists of 13 residues. In germline, CDR1 is SQVTM, CDR2 ANQGSEA. V dropped 6 bases and J dropped 2 bases, with 11 bases sitting between them. The CDR3 region has the DNA TGCAGCGTCTCTACAGGGACTGGAAACACCATATATTTT. Translation: CSVSTGTGNTIYF. Looking up the rest from reference TRBV29-1 and TRBJ1-3 gives the full variable domain: SAVISQKPSRDICQRGTSLTIQCQVDSQVTMMFWYRQQPGQSLTLIATANQGSEATYESGFVIDKFPISRPNLTFSTLTVSNMSPEDSSIYLCSVSTGTGNTIYFGEGSWLTVV.

The chain carries TRBV27 and TRBJ1-4, with D unresolved. Looked up from germline, CDR1 is MNHEY and CDR2 is SMNVEV (reference sequence). This CDR3 spans 16 amino acids. V was trimmed by 3 bases and J by 0 bases, leaving 11 bases between them. The CDR3 is CASSFSSGATNEKLFF. Here the CDR3 DNA reads TGTGCCAGCAGTTTCTCCAGTGGAGCAACTAATGAAAAACTGTTTTTT.

The chain links TRBV16 to TRBJ2-1; 7 positions agree with TRBD2. The CDR3 is 14 amino acids. With 0 bases clipped from V and 6 bases from J, the junction kept 2 bases outside the gene matches. Germline V CDR1 and CDR2: KGHSY, FQNENV. CDR3: CASSQSASGNEQFF. The CDR3 bases are TGTGCCAGCAGCCAATCGGCTAGCGGCAATGAGCAGTTCTTC.